The T cell receptor (beta chain) under discussion was sequenced for a study of post-analysis software for immune sequencing data. Overall study findings and caveats: Diversity measured as normalized Chao1 was significantly lower in multiple sclerosis patients than in controls.

Unique molecular identifiers featured in each of the TCR beta cDNA libraries. Each CDR3 protein is one row after TCRdb ran MiXCR on the PCR reads. Of more than 500,000 distinct CDR3 sequences detected, 30% to 40% appear once; the ten largest clones hold around 6%. This clonotype was detected only a few times. Its antigen is currently unknown. Material: blood. This TCR derives from a girl younger than 18 with multiple sclerosis.

DNA of the CDR3: TGTGCCAGCAGTTACGACAGGGCGTACACTGAAGCTTTCTTT. Translated, it gives CASSYDRAYTEAFF. This rearrangement joins TRBV6-6 to TRBJ1-1; TRBD1 matches 7 bases. J gave up 3 bases and V 2 bases, and 3 bases lay outside the gene matches. CDR3 length equals 14 residues. Germline CDR1 is MNHNY and CDR2 is SVGAGI (reference sequence).